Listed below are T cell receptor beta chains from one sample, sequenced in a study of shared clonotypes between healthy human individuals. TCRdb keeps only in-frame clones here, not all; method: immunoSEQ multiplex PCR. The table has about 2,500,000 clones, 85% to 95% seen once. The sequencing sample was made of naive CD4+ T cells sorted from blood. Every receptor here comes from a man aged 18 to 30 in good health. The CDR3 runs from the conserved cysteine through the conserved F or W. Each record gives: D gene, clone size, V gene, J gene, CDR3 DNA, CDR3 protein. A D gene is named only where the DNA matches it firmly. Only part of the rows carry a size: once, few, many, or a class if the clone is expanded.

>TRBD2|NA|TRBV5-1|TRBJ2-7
TGCGCCAGCAGCCCGCCGGGACTAGCGGGGGCCGAGCAGTACTTC
CASSPPGLAGAEQYF
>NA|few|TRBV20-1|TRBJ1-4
TGCAGTGCCTCGACCACGGGAAAACTGTTTTTT
CSASTTGKLFF
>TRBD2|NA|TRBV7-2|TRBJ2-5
TGTGCCAGCAGCCTCACGGGGAGGGATGAGACCCAGTACTTC
CASSLTGRDETQYF
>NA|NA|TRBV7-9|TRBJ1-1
TGTGCCAGCAGCTTAGTGGGTATCGGGGCTTTCTTT
CASSLVGIGAFF
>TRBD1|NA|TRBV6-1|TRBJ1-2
TGTGCCAGTCTCTCCGGGACAGGCTATGGCTACACCTTC
CASLSGTGYGYTF
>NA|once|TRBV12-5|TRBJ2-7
TGTGCTAGTGGTTCTCATATGGTGTTGGAACCCTACGAGCAGTACTTC
CASGSHMVLEPYEQYF
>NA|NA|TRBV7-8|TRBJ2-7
TGTGCCAGCAGCTTAGGGCCGTCCTACGAGCAGTACTTC
CASSLGPSYEQYF
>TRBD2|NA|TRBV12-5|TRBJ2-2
TGTGCTAGTGGTTTGACACTAGCGGGAGGGCCGACGGGCGGGGAGCTGTTTTTT
CASGLTLAGGPTGGELFF
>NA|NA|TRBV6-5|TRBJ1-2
TGTGCCAGCAGTTATACTATGAAGGGTTATGGCTACACCTTC
CASSYTMKGYGYTF
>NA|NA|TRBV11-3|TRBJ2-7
TGTGCCAGCAGCCAAGACAACTCCTACGAGCAGTACTTC
CASSQDNSYEQYF
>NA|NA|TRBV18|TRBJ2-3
TGTGCCAGCTCACCCCTCGCATCCACAGATACGCAGTATTTT
CASSPLASTDTQYF
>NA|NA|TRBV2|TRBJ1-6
TGTGCCAGCAGTCCCGAGAACTCCTATAATTCACCCCTCCACTTT
CASSPENSYNSPLHF
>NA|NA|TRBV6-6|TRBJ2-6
TGTGCCAGCAGCCAATCTGGGGCCAACGTCCTGACTTTC
CASSQSGANVLTF
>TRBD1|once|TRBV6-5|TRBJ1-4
TGTGCCAGCAGAAACTCAGGGGGTGGGGGTGAAAAACTGTTTTTT
CASRNSGGGGEKLFF
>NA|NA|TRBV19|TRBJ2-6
TGTGCCAGTAGTATCTCACAGAGCTCTGGGGCCAACGTCCTGACTTTC
CASSISQSSGANVLTF
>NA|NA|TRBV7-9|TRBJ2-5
TGTGCCAGCAGCTTAGCTGCAGGGAAGGGCCAAGAGACCCAGTACTTC
CASSLAAGKGQETQYF
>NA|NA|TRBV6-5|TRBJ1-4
TGTGCCAGCAGTTACTCTTTCTCAACTAATGAAAAACTGTTTTTT
CASSYSFSTNEKLFF
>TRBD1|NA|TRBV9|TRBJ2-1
TGTGCCAGCAGCGTAGTTTCGACAGGGTGGGACAATGAGCAGTTCTTC
CASSVVSTGWDNEQFF
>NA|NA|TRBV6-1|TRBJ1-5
TGTGCCAGCAGTTCTCAGGGAGATATCAATCAGCCCCAGCATTTT
CASSSQGDINQPQHF
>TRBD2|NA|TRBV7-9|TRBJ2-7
TGTGCCAGCAGCTTATCCGGGACTAGCGGGATCTCCTACGAGCAGTACTTC
CASSLSGTSGISYEQYF
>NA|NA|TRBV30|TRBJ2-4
TGTGCCTGGAGTCGTTCATTGGGCCCCAAAAACATTCAGTACTTC
CAWSRSLGPKNIQYF
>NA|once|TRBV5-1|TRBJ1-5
TGCGCCAGCAGCTTGGGGACCTTGGGGGGTAATCAGCCCCAGCATTTT
CASSLGTLGGNQPQHF
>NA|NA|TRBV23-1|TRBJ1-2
TGCGCCAGCAGTCAATCAGGTCCACAGGGTTTAATCTATGGCTACACCTTC
CASSQSGPQGLIYGYTF
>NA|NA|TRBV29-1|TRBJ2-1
TGCAGCGTTGATCATCACTCCTACAATGAGCAGTTCTTC
CSVDHHSYNEQFF
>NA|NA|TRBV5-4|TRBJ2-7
TGTGCCAGCAGCTTGGGGCGGGGTTCTTACGAGCAGTACTTC
CASSLGRGSYEQYF
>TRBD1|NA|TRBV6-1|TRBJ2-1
TGTCATTACAGGGGGCTAGGAGATGAGCAGTTCTTC
CHYRGLGDEQFF
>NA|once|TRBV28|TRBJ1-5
TGTGCCAGCAGTTTGGGGGGCTATTATAGCAATCAGCCCCAGCATTTT
CASSLGGYYSNQPQHF